The sequence of this T cell receptor beta chain was determined in a study of post-analysis software for immune sequencing data. This clonotype was picked up a small number of times. Antigen unknown. The library was made from cDNA and included unique molecular identifiers. Yield was roughly 0.5 million cDNA molecules from around 1 to 9.1 million T cells. TCRdb redid the calling of the PCR reads with MiXCR, one entry per CDR3 protein. The data show 650,000 to 900,000 distinct CDR3 sequences, under 60% seen once. The germline gives CDR1 SGHTA, CDR2 FQGNSA. With 5 bases clipped from V and 5 bases from J, the junction kept 11 bases outside the gene matches. The CDR3 consists of 16 residues. Findings of the study overall: Multiple sclerosis was associated with a significant reduction in normalized Chao1 diversity relative to controls. Included in a set of about 5 TRBV segments more frequent in patients than controls were TRBV5-6, TRBV5-1 and TRBV20-1.

The chain has TRBV7-2 and TRBJ2-5; TRBD2 aligns across 10 bases. The sequencing input was blood. This TCR was sampled from a girl under 18 with multiple sclerosis. In nucleotides, the CDR3 is TGTGCCAGCAGCCCAACCCCAAAAGCGGGAGGGGAGACCCAGTACTTC. Protein product: CASSPTPKAGGETQYF.